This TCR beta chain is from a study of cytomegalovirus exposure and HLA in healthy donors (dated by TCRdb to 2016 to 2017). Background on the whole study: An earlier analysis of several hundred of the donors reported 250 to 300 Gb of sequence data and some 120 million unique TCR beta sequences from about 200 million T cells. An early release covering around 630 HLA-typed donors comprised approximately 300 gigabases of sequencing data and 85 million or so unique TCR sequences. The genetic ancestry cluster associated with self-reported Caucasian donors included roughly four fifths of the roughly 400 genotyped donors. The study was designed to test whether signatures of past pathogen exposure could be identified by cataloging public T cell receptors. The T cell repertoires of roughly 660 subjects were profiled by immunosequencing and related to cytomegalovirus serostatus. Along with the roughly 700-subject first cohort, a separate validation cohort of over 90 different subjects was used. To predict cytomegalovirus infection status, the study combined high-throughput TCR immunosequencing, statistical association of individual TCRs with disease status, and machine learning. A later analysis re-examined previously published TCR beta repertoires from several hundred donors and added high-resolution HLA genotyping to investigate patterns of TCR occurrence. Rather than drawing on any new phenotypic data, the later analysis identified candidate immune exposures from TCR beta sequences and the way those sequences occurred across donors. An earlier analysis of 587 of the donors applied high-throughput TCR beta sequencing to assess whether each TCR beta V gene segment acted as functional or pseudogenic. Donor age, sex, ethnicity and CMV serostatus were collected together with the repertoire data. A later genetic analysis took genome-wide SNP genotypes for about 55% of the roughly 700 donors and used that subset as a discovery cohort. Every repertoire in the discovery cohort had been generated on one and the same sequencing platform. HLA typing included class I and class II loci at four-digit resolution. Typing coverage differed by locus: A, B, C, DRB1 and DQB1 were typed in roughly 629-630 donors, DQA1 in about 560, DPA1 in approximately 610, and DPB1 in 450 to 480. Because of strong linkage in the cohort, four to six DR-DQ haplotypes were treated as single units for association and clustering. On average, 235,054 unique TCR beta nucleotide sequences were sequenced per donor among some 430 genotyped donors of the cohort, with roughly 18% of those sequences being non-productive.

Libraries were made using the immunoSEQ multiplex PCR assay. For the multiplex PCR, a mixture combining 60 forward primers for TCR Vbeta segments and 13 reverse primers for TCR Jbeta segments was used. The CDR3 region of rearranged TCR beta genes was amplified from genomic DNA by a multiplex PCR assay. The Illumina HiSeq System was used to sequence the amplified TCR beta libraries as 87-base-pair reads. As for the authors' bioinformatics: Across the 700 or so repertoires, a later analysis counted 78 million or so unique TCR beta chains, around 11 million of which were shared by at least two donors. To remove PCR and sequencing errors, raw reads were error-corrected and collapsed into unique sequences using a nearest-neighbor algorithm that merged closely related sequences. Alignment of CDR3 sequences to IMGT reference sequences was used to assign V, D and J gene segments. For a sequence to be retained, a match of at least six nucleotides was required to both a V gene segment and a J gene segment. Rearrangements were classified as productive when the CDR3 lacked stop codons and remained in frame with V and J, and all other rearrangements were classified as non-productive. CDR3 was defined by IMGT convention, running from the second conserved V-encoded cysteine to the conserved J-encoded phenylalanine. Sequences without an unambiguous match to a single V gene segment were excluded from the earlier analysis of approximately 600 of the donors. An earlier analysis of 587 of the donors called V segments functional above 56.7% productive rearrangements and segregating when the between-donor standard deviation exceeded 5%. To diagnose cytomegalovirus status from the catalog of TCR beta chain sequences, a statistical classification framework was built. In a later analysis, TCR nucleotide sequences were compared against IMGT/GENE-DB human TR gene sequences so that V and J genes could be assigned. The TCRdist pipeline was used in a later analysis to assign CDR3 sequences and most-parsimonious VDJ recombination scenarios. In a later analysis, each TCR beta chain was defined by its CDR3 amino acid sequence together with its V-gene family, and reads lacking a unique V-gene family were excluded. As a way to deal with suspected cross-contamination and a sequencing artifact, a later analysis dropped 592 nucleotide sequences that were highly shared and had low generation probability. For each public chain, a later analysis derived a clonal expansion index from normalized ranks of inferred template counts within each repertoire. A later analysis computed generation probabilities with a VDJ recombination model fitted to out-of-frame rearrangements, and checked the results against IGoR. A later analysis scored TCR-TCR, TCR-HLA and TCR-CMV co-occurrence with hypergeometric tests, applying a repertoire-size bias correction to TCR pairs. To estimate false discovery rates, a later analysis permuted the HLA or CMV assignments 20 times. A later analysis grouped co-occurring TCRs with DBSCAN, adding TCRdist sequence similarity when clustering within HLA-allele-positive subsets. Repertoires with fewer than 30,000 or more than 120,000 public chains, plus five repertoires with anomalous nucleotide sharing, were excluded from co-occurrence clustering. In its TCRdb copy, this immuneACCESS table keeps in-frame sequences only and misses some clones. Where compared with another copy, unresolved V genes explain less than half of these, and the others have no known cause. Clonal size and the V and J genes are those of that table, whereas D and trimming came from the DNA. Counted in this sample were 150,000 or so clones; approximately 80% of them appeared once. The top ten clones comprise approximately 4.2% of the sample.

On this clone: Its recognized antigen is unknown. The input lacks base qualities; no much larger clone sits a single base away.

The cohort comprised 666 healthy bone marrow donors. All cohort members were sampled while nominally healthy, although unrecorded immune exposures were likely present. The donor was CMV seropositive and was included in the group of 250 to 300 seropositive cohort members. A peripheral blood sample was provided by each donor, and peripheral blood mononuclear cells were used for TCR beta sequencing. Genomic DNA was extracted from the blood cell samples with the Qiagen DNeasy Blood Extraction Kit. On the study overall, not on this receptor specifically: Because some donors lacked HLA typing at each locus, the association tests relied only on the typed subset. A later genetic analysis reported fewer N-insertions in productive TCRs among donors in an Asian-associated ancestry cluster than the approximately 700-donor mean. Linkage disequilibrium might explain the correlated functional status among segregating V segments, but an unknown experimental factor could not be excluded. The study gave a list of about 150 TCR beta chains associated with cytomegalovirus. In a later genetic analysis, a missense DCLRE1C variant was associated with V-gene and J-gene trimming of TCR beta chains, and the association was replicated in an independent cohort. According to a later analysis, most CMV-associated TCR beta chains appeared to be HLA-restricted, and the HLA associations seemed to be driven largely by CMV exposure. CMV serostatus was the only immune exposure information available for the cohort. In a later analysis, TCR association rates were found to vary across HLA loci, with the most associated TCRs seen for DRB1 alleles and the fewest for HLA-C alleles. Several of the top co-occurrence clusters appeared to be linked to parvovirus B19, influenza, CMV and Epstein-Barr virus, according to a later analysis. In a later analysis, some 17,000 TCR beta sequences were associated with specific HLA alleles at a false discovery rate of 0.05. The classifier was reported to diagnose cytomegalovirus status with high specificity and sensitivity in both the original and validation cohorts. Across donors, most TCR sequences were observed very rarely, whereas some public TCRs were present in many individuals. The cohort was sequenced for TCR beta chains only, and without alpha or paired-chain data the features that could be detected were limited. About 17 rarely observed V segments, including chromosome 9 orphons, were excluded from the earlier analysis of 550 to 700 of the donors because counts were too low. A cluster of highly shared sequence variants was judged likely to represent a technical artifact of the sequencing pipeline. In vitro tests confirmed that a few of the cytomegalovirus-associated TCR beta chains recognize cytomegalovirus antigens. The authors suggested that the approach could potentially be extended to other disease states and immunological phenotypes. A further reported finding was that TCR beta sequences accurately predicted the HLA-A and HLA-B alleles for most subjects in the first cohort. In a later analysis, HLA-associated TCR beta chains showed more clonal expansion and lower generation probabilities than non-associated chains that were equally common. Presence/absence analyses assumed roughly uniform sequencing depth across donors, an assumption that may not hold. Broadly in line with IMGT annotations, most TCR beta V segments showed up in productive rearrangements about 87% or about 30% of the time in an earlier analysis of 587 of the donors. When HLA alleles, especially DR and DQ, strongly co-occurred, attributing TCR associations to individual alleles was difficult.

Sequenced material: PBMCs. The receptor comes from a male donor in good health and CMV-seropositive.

The sequenced DNA: TGTGCCAGTAGTCTGACAGCTTACTACGAGCAGTACTTC. Its translation reads: CASSLTAYYEQYF. Recombination connected TRBV19 to TRBJ2-7; a weak D assignment points to TRBD1 (5 bases agree). For CDR1 and CDR2, the germline V gene (reference sequence) lists LNHDA and SQIVND. V loses 5 bases, J loses 3 bases, and the germline ends lie 11 bases apart. Taken from cysteine to phenylalanine, the CDR3 has 13 residues. The DNA shown is the 39-base CDR3, in frame from base 1.